This T cell receptor (beta chain) stems from a study of T cell repertoires in cytomegalovirus infection. Study at large: Through public TCR beta signatures, both CMV infection and matching HLA type were indicated.

This clonotype has a count of ten or more. Antigen: not known. TCRdb analysed the reads with MiXCR anew, one entry per CDR3 protein. The sample lists hundreds of thousands of distinct CDR3 sequences, 30% to 40% occurring once. V lost 6 bases and J 11 bases, leaving 22 bases between the germline ends. The CDR3 sequence is 14 residues long. Germline-derived CDR1 and CDR2 are MNHNS and SASEGT. Source: cultured PBMCs, taken from culture after CMV antigen stimulation. The rearrangement uses TRBV6-1 and TRBJ1-1; D may be TRBD1 (5 bases). The source of this sequence is a human donor in good health (CMV status not recorded). Some clones in this sample may be carry-over from other donors' samples. This CDR3 is CASRGLARVLGAFF. Written as DNA, the CDR3 is TGTGCCAGCAGGGGACTGGCCCGGGTCTTAGGGGCTTTCTTT.